One sample yielded the 29 T cell receptor beta chains listed below, sequenced in a study of OX40 agonist ivuxolimab in advanced cancers. Using immunoSEQ multiplex PCR, the repertoire was profiled, and TCRdb retains in-frame clones only, with some absent. This repertoire shows approximately 87,000 clones, approximately 89% found once; its top ten account for about 0.81%. This specimen consisted of CD4+ or CD8+ T cells sorted from blood, obtained in a trial of the OX40 agonist ivuxolimab. The receptors here all came from an adult with an advanced solid tumor such as melanoma, head and neck, liver or kidney cancer.

V usage is TRBV28 and J usage is TRBJ2-5; TRBD1 matches 7 bases. The CDR3 covers 16 residues. V was clipped by 6 bases and J by 5 bases; unmatched bases: 15. CDR1 is MDHEN, CDR2 SYDVKM, per germline. CDR3 in amino acids: CASRPTIGGEMETQYF. Written as DNA, the CDR3 is TGTGCCAGCAGGCCGACGATAGGGGGCGAGATGGAGACCCAGTACTTC.

This chain uses TRBV28 with TRBJ1-2; D is possibly TRBD1 (5 bases). Trimming took off 8 bases at V and 3 bases at J, with 7 bases between the two ends. Germline V lookup: CDR1 MDHEN, CDR2 SYDVKM. The CDR3 is 11 residues long. CDR3 sequence (DNA): TGTGCCAGCGGGGGAGACTATGGCTACACCTTC. As protein: CASGGDYGYTF.

The genes are TRBV5-4 and TRBJ2-1; D is possibly TRBD1 or TRBD2 (5 bases each). This CDR3 comprises 15 residues. The ends were cut back, 1 base at V and 3 bases at J, with 11 bases in the middle. Germline loops: CDR1 SGHNT, CDR2 YYREEE (reference sequence). CDR3: CASSLSGAGYNEQFF. In DNA, the CDR3 is TGTGCCAGCAGCTTGTCCGGGGCAGGCTACAATGAGCAGTTCTTC.

The chain joins TRBV7-2 to TRBJ2-6; D not resolved. Germline values: CDR1 SGHTA, CDR2 FQGNSA. There are 14 residues in the CDR3. The V end was cut by 1 base, the J end by 4 bases, with 5 bases between. The CDR3 region has the DNA TGTGCCAGCAGCTTAGACCACGGGGCCAACGTCCTGACTTTC. Translation: CASSLDHGANVLTF.

The rearrangement joins TRBV19 to TRBJ1-3; possible D gene TRBD1, 5 bases. Germline V gives CDR1 LNHDA, CDR2 SQIVND (reference sequence). This CDR3 comprises 19 residues. V dropped 3 bases and J dropped 2 bases, with 23 bases sitting between them. CDR3 loop: CASSMVLRGQGEPGNTIYF. The DNA for the CDR3 is TGTGCCAGTAGTATGGTTTTACGTGGGCAGGGTGAACCTGGAAACACCATATATTTT.

This clone was found a few times. The chain is built from TRBV7-3 and TRBJ2-5, with a tentative D call TRBD1 (5 bases). Germline V gives CDR1 SGHTA, CDR2 FQGTGA. Trimming took off 5 bases at V and 5 bases at J, with 12 bases between the two ends. The CDR3 is 13 residues long. For the CDR3, the DNA is TGTGCCAGCAGCGTTGGGGCCGGGGAGACCCAGTACTTC. Translation gives CASSVGAGETQYF. Filled out from reference TRBV7-3 and TRBJ2-5, the complete variable domain reads GAGVSQTPSNKVTEKGKYVELRCDPISGHTALYWYRQSLGQGPEFLIYFQGTGAADDSGLPNDRFFAVRPEGSVSTLKIQRTERGDSAVYLCASSVGAGETQYFGPGTRLLVL.

The V gene is TRBV29-1, the J gene TRBJ2-7; D gene uncertain. Germline CDR1 and CDR2: SQVTM and ANQGSEA. The CDR3 consists of 10 residues. In nucleotides, the CDR3 is TGCAGGATACGTTCCTACGAGCAGTACTTC. Protein: CRIRSYEQYF.

This chain joins TRBV5-1 and TRBJ1-1; D is ambiguous. The V gene lost 0 bases and the J gene lost 5 bases, with 8 bases spanning the gap. From germline, CDR1 is SGHRS and CDR2 YFSETQ. The length of the CDR3 is 13 residues. As DNA, the CDR3 is TGCGCCAGCAGCTTGGACACTATGACTGAAGCTTTCTTT. Its translation is CASSLDTMTEAFF.

The rearrangement uses TRBV7-2 and TRBJ2-1, with 10 nucleotides matching TRBD2. The V and J ends lost 0 bases and 8 bases, in that order; junction bases with no gene match: 7. The germline gives CDR1 SGHTA, CDR2 FQGNSA. This CDR3 region has 16 residues. The DNA of the CDR3 is TGTGCCAGCAGCTTAGCGTTTCTAGCGGGAGTGGATGAGCAGTTCTTC. Translating it yields CASSLAFLAGVDEQFF. Variable domain in full (rest from reference TRBV7-2 and TRBJ2-1): GAGVSQSPSNKVTEKGKDVELRCDPISGHTALYWYRQSLGQGLEFLIYFQGNSAPDKSGLPSDRFSAERTGGSVSTLTIQRTQQEDSAVYLCASSLAFLAGVDEQFFGPGTRLTVL.

This chain's CDR3 is CASRQTTGYFSGNTIYF. The CDR3 bases are TGTGCCAGCAGGCAAACTACAGGATATTTCTCTGGAAACACCATATATTTT. The rearrangement joins TRBV28 to TRBJ1-3; possibly TRBD1 for D (5 bases). The CDR3 consists of 17 residues. Trimming stripped 6 bases from V and 0 bases from J, with 18 bases between. CDR1 and CDR2 (germline): MDHEN, SYDVKM.

The chain has TRBV7-2 and TRBJ2-5, with a weak D call TRBD2 (7 bases). Germline V gives CDR1 SGHTA, CDR2 FQGNSA. The CDR3 is 14 residues long. Trimming removed 3 bases at V and 4 bases at J, with 12 bases between. CDR3: CASSFSGEGETQYF. The CDR3 nucleotides read TGTGCCAGCAGCTTCTCAGGGGAGGGAGAGACCCAGTACTTC.

The chain links TRBV6-1 to TRBJ2-3; 9 bases align to TRBD2. The junction had 19 bases not matched to a gene; V was cut back by 3 bases and J by 3 bases. The CDR3 loop spans 20 amino acids. Germline V CDR1 and CDR2: MNHNS, SASEGT. The CDR3 loop is CASSETLGGGRALGTDTQYF. The DNA of the CDR3 is TGTGCCAGCAGTGAGACCCTCGGTGGCGGGAGGGCCCTAGGGACAGATACGCAGTATTTT.

The J gene is TRBJ2-7, the V gene TRBV10-1, with TRBD2 matching 10 bases. V was clipped by 7 bases and J by 4 bases; unmatched bases: 22. This CDR3 region has 19 residues. Germline CDR1 is WNHNN and CDR2 is SYGVQD (reference sequence). CDR3: CASTRGVSGRPLIRYEQYF. CDR3 bases: TGCGCCAGCACCCGCGGGGTTAGCGGGAGGCCCCTTATTAGATACGAGCAGTACTTC.

J is TRBJ2-1 and V is TRBV9; D might be TRBD2 (6 bases). Germline V gene sequence: CDR1 SGDLS, CDR2 YYNGEE. V shed 0 bases and J shed 3 bases, with 13 bases lying between them. The CDR3 contains 16 residues. The CDR3 sequence is CASSVVEGGLYNEQFF. CDR3 nucleotide sequence: TGTGCCAGCAGCGTAGTGGAGGGAGGCCTCTACAATGAGCAGTTCTTC.

V usage is TRBV7-9 and J usage is TRBJ1-3, with D hard to call. Trimming removed 3 bases from V and 0 bases from J, with 12 bases in between. CDR1 is SEHNR, CDR2 FQNEAQ, per germline (reference sequence). The CDR3 consists of 16 residues. The CDR3 sequence: CASSFWVRSSGNTIYF. The CDR3 DNA is TGTGCCAGCAGCTTCTGGGTTAGGAGCTCTGGAAACACCATATATTTT.

CDR3 sequence reads: CASSPKRYYNTIYF. The CDR3 DNA reads TGTGCCAGTAGTCCGAAGCGTTATTATAACACCATATATTTT. This chain connects TRBV19 to TRBJ1-3; D call uncertain. This CDR3 has 14 amino acids. Per germline, CDR1 LNHDA and CDR2 SQIVND (reference sequence). Trimming stripped 5 bases from V and 7 bases from J, with 15 bases between.

The rearrangement uses TRBV6-5 and TRBJ1-1; 10 nucleotides line up with TRBD1. Germline assignment: CDR1 MNHEY and CDR2 SVGAGI. CDR3 length: 16 residues. With 4 bases clipped from V and 1 base from J, the junction kept 6 bases outside the gene matches. CDR3 protein: CASSSRQGAPNTEAFF. The CDR3 nucleotides read TGTGCCAGCAGTTCTCGACAGGGGGCGCCGAACACTGAAGCTTTCTTT.

This clone was found a few times. This rearrangement joins TRBV7-8 to TRBJ1-2; D gene unclear. This CDR3 has 14 residues. Between the trimmed V and J ends, which lost 3 bases and 6 bases, there was a span of 14 bases. Germline-derived CDR1 and CDR2 are SGHVS and FQNEAQ. The CDR3 DNA is TGTGCCAGCAGCTTCCGCAGGTCGCTGGATGGCTACACCTTC. This sequence encodes CASSFRRSLDGYTF.

The CDR3 spells CASSARRLRLAGGQDEQFF. DNA of the CDR3: TGCGCCAGCAGTGCCAGACGCCTGAGACTAGCGGGAGGGCAAGATGAGCAGTTCTTC. V and J are TRBV10-1 and TRBJ2-1; 14 positions match TRBD2. Unmatched junction bases numbered 16, after V lost 4 bases and J lost 8 bases. The CDR3 consists of 19 residues. The germline CDR1 and CDR2 sequences are WNHNN and SYGVQD (reference sequence).

The chain links TRBV7-2 to TRBJ1-4; D is perhaps TRBD1 (6 bases). Trimming took 3 bases from V and 8 from J, leaving 13 bases between them. Looked up from germline, CDR1 is SGHTA and CDR2 is FQGNSA. The CDR3 covers 14 residues. CDR3 loop: CASSFTLQGEKLFF. The CDR3 region has the DNA TGTGCCAGCAGCTTCACCTTGCAGGGGGAAAAACTGTTTTTT.

The chain joins TRBV5-1 to TRBJ2-5; D may be TRBD2 (6 bases). The CDR3 consists of 15 residues. Trimming took off 2 bases at V and 5 bases at J, with 16 bases between the two ends. From germline, CDR1 is SGHRS and CDR2 YFSETQ. CDR3 coding DNA: TGCGCCAGCAGCTTTATGCGGGGAGGCGGCGAGACCCAGTACTTC. This gives the protein CASSFMRGGGETQYF.

V gene TRBV5-4 combines with J gene TRBJ2-3; D call uncertain. CDR1 is SGHNT and CDR2 is YYREEE in the germline V gene (reference sequence). Trimming removed 4 bases at V and 4 bases at J, with 19 bases between. This CDR3 region has 16 residues. As DNA, the CDR3 is TGTGCCAGCAGCCAAGGAAAAACGGCTGGGGCAGATACGCAGTATTTT. Translating gives CASSQGKTAGADTQYF.

The rearrangement joins TRBV4-1 to TRBJ2-3; TRBD2 agrees at 8 bases. The junction had 13 bases not matched to a gene; V was cut back by 0 bases and J by 2 bases. CDR3 length: 19 amino acids. Per germline, CDR1 MGHRA and CDR2 YSYEKL. The CDR3 DNA sequence: TGCGCCAGCAGCCAAGATCCCTGGACTAGCTCCGAGTCCACAGATACGCAGTATTTT. Residues: CASSQDPWTSSESTDTQYF.

This chain links TRBV28 with TRBJ2-2; D is tentatively TRBD1 or TRBD2 (5 bases each). Trimming left V 1 base short and J 2 bases short, with 11 bases between. The CDR3 runs to 16 residues. Germline V gives CDR1 MDHEN, CDR2 SYDVKM. CDR3 coding DNA: TGTGCCAGCAGTTTATCCGGGACCCATAACACCGGGGAGCTGTTTTTT. It yields the protein CASSLSGTHNTGELFF.

J is TRBJ2-5 and V is TRBV4-2; D uncertain. This CDR3 spans 16 amino acids. The V end was cut by 1 base, the J end by 2 bases, with 14 bases between. Germline lookup yields CDR1 LGHNA and CDR2 YNFKEQ. CDR3 DNA: TGTGCCAGCAGCCAAGGTCGGGTGTTGGGTCAAGAGACCCAGTACTTC. Protein: CASSQGRVLGQETQYF.

The gene calls are TRBV4-3 and TRBJ1-1, with TRBD1 identical over 9 bases. The germline V gene has CDR1 LGHNA and CDR2 YSLEER. The CDR3 runs 15 residues. Trimming removed 0 bases from V and 7 bases from J; junction bases left unmatched: 6. The CDR3 is CASSQEQGAQGEAFF. In nucleotides, the CDR3 is TGCGCCAGCAGCCAAGAACAGGGGGCTCAAGGTGAAGCTTTCTTT.

A few counts support this clone. The chain is built from TRBV7-8 and TRBJ2-7, with D possibly being TRBD2 (5 bases). This CDR3 comprises 15 residues. V lost 1 base and J 0 bases, leaving 10 bases between the germline ends. Looked up from germline, CDR1 is SGHVS and CDR2 is FQNEAQ. The CDR3 loop is CASSLGLRASYEQYF. Written as DNA, the CDR3 is TGTGCCAGCAGCTTAGGGTTGCGGGCCTCCTACGAGCAGTACTTC.

The chain links TRBV27 to TRBJ2-5; tentatively, D is TRBD1 (6 bases). The CDR3 consists of 13 residues. V lost 5 bases to trimming and J lost 3 bases, with 10 bases between them. CDR1 is MNHEY and CDR2 is SMNVEV in the germline V gene (reference sequence). CDR3: CASSPNREETQYF. The CDR3 bases are TGTGCCAGCAGTCCCAACAGGGAAGAGACCCAGTACTTC.

The gene calls are TRBV5-1 and TRBJ2-3; 11 positions match TRBD2. The germline V gene has CDR1 SGHRS and CDR2 YFSETQ. V shed 5 bases and J 5 bases; nucleotides not matched to a gene: 4. This CDR3 is built from 14 residues. For the CDR3, the DNA is TGCGCCAGCAGTCCCGGACTAGCGGGAGATACGCAGTATTTT. Translated, it gives CASSPGLAGDTQYF.